This T cell receptor beta chain is from a study of beta chain features in type 1 diabetes. Study-wide context: Summed over all samples, the examined sorted cells came to roughly 110 million. Study-level results: Shorter TCRB CDR3s, moderately but significantly so, marked every one of the four CD4+ subsets in Type 1 diabetes patients. There were fewer insertions and more deletions at the VDJ junctions of type 1 diabetes patients.

Details on this clone: The antigen is unknown.

Expressed TCRB transcripts were sequenced because the entire RNA isolate underwent reverse transcription. Repertoires were generated with immunoSEQ multiplex PCR, while TCRdb's copy carries only in-frame clones and drops some. The sample has some 700,000 clones; roughly an eighth are singletons. J was trimmed by 2 bases and V by 3 bases; bases with no gene match: 3. The CDR3 runs to 14 residues. Per the germline V gene, CDR1 is LNHDA and CDR2 is SQIVND (reference sequence). The receptor comes from a man between 18 and 29 years old with type 1 diabetes. The rearrangement links TRBV19 to TRBJ2-5, with TRBD1 matching over 7 bases. Sequenced sample: naive CD4+ T cells from blood. CDR3 sequence: CASSMGQSQETQYF. The CDR3 DNA follows: TGTGCCAGTAGTATGGGACAGAGTCAAGAGACCCAGTACTTC.